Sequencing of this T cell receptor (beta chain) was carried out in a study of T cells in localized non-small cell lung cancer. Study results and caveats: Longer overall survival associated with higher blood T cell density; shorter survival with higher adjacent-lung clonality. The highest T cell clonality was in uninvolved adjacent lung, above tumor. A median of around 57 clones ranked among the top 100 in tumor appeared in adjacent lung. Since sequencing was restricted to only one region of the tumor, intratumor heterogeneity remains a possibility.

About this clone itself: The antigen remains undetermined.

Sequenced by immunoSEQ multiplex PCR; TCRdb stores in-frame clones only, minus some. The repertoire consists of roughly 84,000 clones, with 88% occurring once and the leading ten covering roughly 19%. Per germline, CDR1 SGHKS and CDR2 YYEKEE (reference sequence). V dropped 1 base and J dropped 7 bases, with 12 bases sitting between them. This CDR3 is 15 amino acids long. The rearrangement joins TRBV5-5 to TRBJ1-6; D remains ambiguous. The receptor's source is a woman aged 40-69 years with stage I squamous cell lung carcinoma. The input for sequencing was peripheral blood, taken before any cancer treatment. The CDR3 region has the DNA TGTGCCAGCAGCTTGCGGCGTGACACGAATTCACCCCTCCACTTT. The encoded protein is CASSLRRDTNSPLHF.